The rows below give T cell receptor beta chains drawn from one sample of a study of T cells in Graves' hyperthyroidism and ophthalmopathy. TCRdb called the multiplex PCR reads again in MiXCR, with one record for every CDR3 protein. Of over 450,000 distinct CDR3 sequences detected, over 15% appear once; the ten largest clones hold 15% to 20%. Sequencing was carried out using blood. These receptors were obtained from a woman aged 18-29 years with Graves' ophthalmopathy. The CDR3 runs from the conserved cysteine through the conserved F or W. D genes are given only for firm matches. Clone size is stated in some rows and not others, as once, few, many or a class when expanded.

clone size	J gene	D gene	V gene	CDR3 protein	CDR3 DNA
-	TRBJ2-3	TRBD2	TRBV7-2	CASSRGTSGSQRTDTQYF	TGTGCCAGCAGCCGCGGGACTAGCGGGAGCCAACGCACAGATACGCAGTATTTT
many	TRBJ2-1	-	TRBV30	CAWSEGRSQFF	TGTGCCTGGAGTGAGGGAAGGTCGCAGTTCTTC
few	TRBJ1-2	-	TRBV15	CATSRGRGAGYGYTF	TGTGCCACCAGCAGAGGAAGAGGGGCAGGGTATGGCTACACCTTC
few	TRBJ2-4	-	TRBV4-1	CASSQGVVGGPKNIQYF	TGCGCCAGCAGCCAAGGGGTCGTCGGTGGACCAAAAAACATTCAGTACTTC
-	TRBJ2-7	TRBD2	TRBV2	CASSLSGTSDAYEQYF	TGTGCCAGCAGTTTATCCGGGACTAGCGATGCCTACGAGCAGTACTTC
-	TRBJ1-5	-	TRBV5-5	CASSLPGGLQPQHF	TGTGCCAGCAGCCTACCTGGCGGTCTCCAGCCCCAGCATTTT
-	TRBJ2-1	TRBD2	TRBV13	CASSWEGRFFNEQFF	TGTGCCAGCAGCTGGGAGGGGCGTTTCTTCAATGAGCAGTTCTTC
many	TRBJ2-7	-	TRBV7-6	CASRRTPRGGRDEQYF	TGTGCCAGCAGACGAACTCCCAGGGGCGGGAGAGACGAGCAGTACTTC
-	TRBJ2-2	-	TRBV10-3	CAISVGRGQSPGELFF	TGTGCCATCAGTGTGGGTCGGGGTCAGTCTCCCGGGGAGCTGTTTTTT
few	TRBJ2-1	TRBD2	TRBV19	CASSVLAGGPNEQFF	TGTGCCAGTAGTGTTCTAGCGGGGGGGCCCAATGAGCAGTTCTTC
-	TRBJ1-4	-	TRBV7-2	CASSEASGSGSSGLFF	TGTGCCAGCAGTGAAGCATCCGGGTCGGGGTCTAGTGGACTGTTTTTT
many	TRBJ1-3	-	TRBV20-1	CSAIDATSGNTIYF	TGCAGTGCTATTGACGCAACCTCTGGAAACACCATATATTTT
-	TRBJ2-5	TRBD2	TRBV9	CASSDSSGGAQETQYF	TGTGCCAGCAGCGACTCTAGCGGGGGGGCTCAAGAGACCCAGTACTTC
many	TRBJ2-3	TRBD2	TRBV20-1	CSAIGRGVALYTDTQYF	TGCAGTGCTATCGGGAGGGGGGTAGCACTGTACACAGATACGCAGTATTTT
many	TRBJ2-7	-	TRBV28	CASRFRNEQYF	TGTGCCAGCAGGTTTCGGAACGAGCAGTACTTC
many	TRBJ2-3	-	TRBV2	CASSPTLSTDTQYF	TGTGCCAGCAGTCCTACTCTTAGCACAGATACGCAGTATTTT
many	TRBJ2-1	TRBD2	TRBV2	CASSEFSGSYNEQFF	TGTGCCAGCAGTGAATTCAGCGGGAGTTACAATGAGCAGTTCTTC
many	TRBJ2-5	-	TRBV6-2/TRBV6-3	CASIGKTETQYF	TGTGCCAGCATAGGAAAGACGGAGACCCAGTACTTC
many	TRBJ2-3	TRBD2	TRBV20-1	CTTSGASGALTDTQYF	TGCACCACTTCGGGGGCTAGCGGGGCTCTAACAGATACGCAGTATTTT
-	TRBJ2-3	-	TRBV6-2/TRBV6-3	CASSYGTGTDTQYF	TGTGCCAGCAGTTACGGGACCGGCACAGATACGCAGTATTTT
many	TRBJ2-1	-	TRBV19	CASSEWGPAGVGREQFF	TGTGCCAGTAGTGAATGGGGGCCGGCGGGAGTCGGACGTGAGCAGTTCTTC
-	TRBJ2-7	-	TRBV6-2/TRBV6-3	CASSYRVSYEQYF	TGTGCCAGCAGTTACCGGGTGAGCTACGAGCAGTACTTC
-	TRBJ2-1	-	TRBV27	CASSSENNEQFF	TGTGCCAGCAGTTCTGAGAATAATGAGCAGTTCTTC
many	TRBJ1-2	-	TRBV6-1	CASSWPGLYGYTF	TGTGCCAGCAGTTGGCCAGGCCTCTATGGCTACACCTTC
many	TRBJ2-1	TRBD2	TRBV2	CASTGGEAYNEQFF	TGTGCCAGCACCGGGGGGGAGGCCTACAATGAGCAGTTCTTC
-	TRBJ2-4	TRBD1	TRBV27	CAGSLLKGAGKNIQYF	TGTGCCGGCAGTTTATTAAAGGGGGCCGGCAAAAACATTCAGTACTTC
few	TRBJ2-7	-	TRBV11-2	CASSLDGQFSYEQYF	TGTGCCAGCAGCTTAGATGGACAGTTCTCCTACGAGCAGTACTTC
few	TRBJ2-5	-	TRBV29-1	CSATGAGGQETQYF	TGCAGCGCAACGGGGGCAGGGGGGCAAGAGACCCAGTACTTC
many	TRBJ1-2	-	TRBV6-2/TRBV6-3	CASRMESYGYTF	TGTGCCAGCAGGATGGAGAGCTATGGCTACACCTTC
few	TRBJ2-6	-	TRBV6-1	CASGWANVLTF	TGTGCCAGCGGTTGGGCCAACGTCCTGACTTTC
many	TRBJ1-1	-	TRBV28	CASSPDGYMNTEAFF	TGTGCCAGCAGTCCCGACGGATACATGAACACTGAAGCTTTCTTT
-	TRBJ2-3	TRBD2	TRBV20-1	CSAAGTSGRMWVGHTQYF	TGCAGTGCTGCCGGGACTAGCGGGAGAATGTGGGTGGGTCATACGCAGTATTTT
many	TRBJ1-1	TRBD1	TRBV28	CASSETGAPEAFF	TGTGCCAGCAGCGAGACAGGGGCCCCTGAAGCTTTCTTT
many	TRBJ2-5	-	TRBV27	CASSLSPAGTQYF	TGTGCCAGCAGTCTTTCCCCCGCGGGGACCCAGTACTTC
-	TRBJ1-3	-	TRBV30	CAWNRGIAGNTIYF	TGTGCCTGGAATCGAGGGATCGCTGGAAACACCATATATTTT
-	TRBJ2-3	TRBD2	TRBV7-9	CASSQVSLARDTQYF	TGTGCCAGCAGCCAAGTCTCACTAGCGAGAGATACGCAGTATTTT
-	TRBJ2-1	-	TRBV3-1	CASSQETRFEQFF	TGTGCCAGCAGCCAAGAAACAAGGTTTGAGCAGTTCTTC
-	TRBJ2-3	TRBD2	TRBV4-1	CASSQSQNQLARSADTQYF	TGCGCCAGCAGCCAAAGCCAGAATCAACTAGCGAGGTCTGCAGATACGCAGTATTTT
many	TRBJ1-6	-	TRBV7-2	CASSLRAGVLHF	TGTGCCAGCAGCTTAAGGGCCGGTGTACTCCACTTT
-	TRBJ2-3	TRBD2	TRBV7-8	CASSLGTSGTTDTQYF	TGTGCCAGCAGCTTAGGAACTAGCGGGACTACAGATACGCAGTATTTT
many	TRBJ1-1	-	TRBV7-9	CASEDTEAFF	TGTGCCAGCGAGGACACTGAAGCTTTCTTT
-	TRBJ2-3	TRBD2	TRBV9	CASSVDPSGRYADTQYF	TGTGCCAGCAGCGTAGATCCTAGCGGGAGGTACGCAGATACGCAGTATTTT
-	TRBJ1-6	TRBD1	TRBV3-1	CASRPSRGRDNSPFHF	TGTGCCAGTAGACCATCCAGGGGGAGAGACAATTCACCCTTCCACTTT
few	TRBJ2-2	TRBD2	TRBV7-9	CASSLGLAGGIETGELFF	TGTGCCAGCAGCTTAGGACTAGCGGGAGGTATAGAGACCGGGGAGCTGTTTTTT
-	TRBJ1-1	-	TRBV5-5	CASSVHPDPEAFF	TGTGCCAGCAGCGTTCACCCAGACCCTGAAGCTTTCTTT
many	TRBJ2-2	-	TRBV5-1	CASSPAPHSFTGELFF	TGCGCCAGCAGCCCCGCCCCCCACAGCTTCACCGGGGAGCTGTTTTTT